Following are 27 T cell receptor beta chains from one sample sequenced in a study of blood T cell repertoires in COVID-19. Some clones are missing from TCRdb's copy, which holds only in-frame ones; the method was immunoSEQ multiplex PCR. The table lists fewer than 250,000 clones, 88% of them singletons. The source material was peripheral blood. Source of these receptors: a woman aged 55-69 years with acute or convalescent COVID-19.

V and J are TRBV25-1 and TRBJ2-7; D gene unclear. The CDR3 runs 11 residues. V lost 1 base and J 10 bases, leaving 8 bases between the germline ends. CDR1 MGHDK and CDR2 SYGVNS come from the germline V gene. DNA of the CDR3: TGTGCCAGCAGTGAATCCAGGCGCCAGTACTTC. It translates to CASSESRRQYF.

The CDR3 DNA is TGTGCCAGCAGTTGGGGAGTCACTGAAGCTTTCTTT. Residues: CASSWGVTEAFF. This chain uses TRBV12-3 or TRBV12-4 with TRBJ1-1; no clear D. Trimming cost V 4 bases and J 4 bases, with 7 bases left between them. This CDR3 comprises 12 residues.

The chain links TRBV6-5 to TRBJ2-7; no clear D. The CDR3 has 14 residues. Germline V lookup: CDR1 MNHEY, CDR2 SVGAGI. The V and J ends lost 5 bases and 3 bases respectively, with 14 bases between them. This CDR3 is CASSRSAASYEQYF. The CDR3 nucleotides read TGTGCCAGCAGTCGGTCGGCGGCTAGCTACGAGCAGTACTTC.

The rearrangement uses TRBV9 and TRBJ1-2; D is undetermined. This CDR3 comprises 14 residues. V lost 0 bases and J 3 bases, leaving 9 bases between the germline ends. The germline gives CDR1 SGDLS, CDR2 YYNGEE. In DNA, the CDR3 is TGTGCCAGCAGCGTAGACGAGGCTTACTATGGCTACACCTTC. Translation gives CASSVDEAYYGYTF.

V gene TRBV9 combines with J gene TRBJ2-2; D call uncertain. The germline CDR1 and CDR2 sequences are SGDLS and YYNGEE. The CDR3 has 14 residues. With 3 bases removed from V and 10 bases from J, the gap between germline ends came to 16 bases. CDR3 residues: CASSGGPPSKELFF. The CDR3 nucleotides read TGTGCCAGCAGCGGTGGTCCACCGTCTAAGGAGCTGTTTTTT. The whole variable domain, remainder taken from reference TRBV9 and TRBJ2-2, is DSGVTQTPKHLITATGQRVTLRCSPRSGDLSVYWYQQSLDQGLQFLIQYYNGEERAKGNILERFSAQQFPDLHSELNLSSLELGDSALYFCASSGGPPSKELFFGEGSRLTVL.

The chain carries TRBV9 and TRBJ2-3; D not resolved. The CDR3 has 17 amino acids. V was cut by 0 bases and J by 1 base, with 15 bases left in between. Germline CDR1 and CDR2: SGDLS and YYNGEE. The CDR3 loop reads CASSVVASWSGTDTQYF. CDR3 DNA sequence: TGTGCCAGCAGCGTAGTAGCATCGTGGTCGGGCACAGATACGCAGTATTTT.

The V and J genes are TRBV10-3 and TRBJ2-3; 10 bases agree with TRBD2. This CDR3 has 15 amino acids. V lost 10 bases, J lost 7 bases, and 14 bases stayed unmatched. Germline V gene lookup returns CDR1 ENHRY and CDR2 SYGVKD. CDR3 sequence: CATRPGSGGANTQYF. CDR3 DNA sequence: TGTGCCACCCGCCCGGGGAGCGGGGGGGCAAATACGCAGTATTTT.

The gene calls are TRBV13 and TRBJ2-7, with a tentative D call TRBD2 (6 bases). The V and J ends lost 5 bases and 2 bases respectively, with 13 bases between them. The CDR3 has 14 amino acids. Germline lookup yields CDR1 PRHDT and CDR2 FYEKMQ (reference sequence). CDR3 sequence (DNA): TGTGCCAGCAGCGCCCTGGGGGGACCCTACGAGCAGTACTTC. Translated, it gives CASSALGGPYEQYF.

V is TRBV10-2 and J is TRBJ1-1; no clear D gene. The CDR3 runs 13 residues. The germline V gene encodes CDR1 WSHSY and CDR2 SAAADI. V was shortened by 4 bases and J by 0 bases, with 6 bases between the two germline ends. The CDR3 reads CASSGGMNTEAFF. The CDR3 DNA reads TGCGCCAGCAGTGGCGGGATGAACACTGAAGCTTTCTTT.

This sequence joins TRBV3-1 (or the pseudogene TRBV3-2) and TRBJ2-3, with D possibly being TRBD1 (5 bases). Germline V gives CDR1 LGHDT, CDR2 YNNKEL (reference sequence). The V gene lost 0 bases and the J gene lost 6 bases, with 10 bases spanning the gap. CDR3 length: 14 residues. CDR3 sequence (DNA): TGTGCCAGCAGCCAAGACAGGGCGGTGGATACGCAGTATTTT. Translating gives CASSQDRAVDTQYF.

The chain combines TRBV7-9 with TRBJ2-5; D might be TRBD1 (5 bases). Germline V gene lookup returns CDR1 SEHNR and CDR2 FQNEAQ (reference sequence). The CDR3 totals 14 residues. The V end was cut by 5 bases, the J end by 2 bases, with 12 bases between. CDR3 amino acids: CASSRRQKQETQYF. For the CDR3, the DNA is TGTGCCAGCAGCCGACGACAGAAGCAAGAGACCCAGTACTTC.

This chain uses TRBV6-5 with TRBJ2-5; D possibly corresponds to TRBD1 (6 bases). Trimming took off 4 bases at V and 5 bases at J, with 11 bases between the two ends. The CDR3 has 13 amino acids. Germline values: CDR1 MNHEY, CDR2 SVGAGI. The CDR3 loop reads CASSSTGRETQYF. The DNA for the CDR3 is TGTGCCAGCAGTTCCACAGGGCGGGAGACCCAGTACTTC.

This sequence joins TRBV6-5 and TRBJ1-2; no clear D gene. CDR1 is MNHEY and CDR2 is SVGAGI in the germline V gene. This CDR3 is 14 amino acids long. Trimming pared 0 bases from V and 3 bases from J, leaving 8 bases between. CDR3 loop: CASSYSTRHYGYTF. The CDR3 DNA reads TGTGCCAGCAGTTACTCGACTCGGCACTATGGCTACACCTTC.

The chain couples TRBV10-3 to TRBJ2-5, with D perhaps matching TRBD2 (6 bases). V was clipped by 2 bases and J by 2 bases, with 15 bases between them. In germline, CDR1 is ENHRY, CDR2 SYGVKD. The CDR3 runs to 16 residues. DNA of the CDR3: TGTGCCATCAGTGAGCTCGGGCGGGGCGTACAAGAGACCCAGTACTTC. Amino acid sequence: CAISELGRGVQETQYF.

The V and J genes are TRBV5-6 and TRBJ2-1; 8 positions agree with TRBD2. Germline-derived CDR1 and CDR2 are SGHDT and YYEEEE. The J segment lost 8 bases and the V segment lost 5 bases, leaving 15 bases of the junction unmatched. The CDR3 extends over 16 amino acids. CDR3 region: CASREEGTRGVDEQFF. CDR3 sequence (DNA): TGTGCCAGCAGGGAAGAGGGGACTAGAGGCGTGGATGAGCAGTTCTTC.

The chain combines TRBV4-1 with TRBJ2-3; D might be TRBD1 (6 bases). The CDR3 has 15 amino acids. The germline gives CDR1 MGHRA, CDR2 YSYEKL. With 2 bases removed from V and 3 bases from J, the gap between germline ends came to 12 bases. CDR3 in amino acids: CASSQLPGDTDTQYF. In nucleotides, the CDR3 is TGCGCCAGCAGCCAACTCCCAGGGGATACAGATACGCAGTATTTT.

The rearrangement links TRBV18 to TRBJ1-5, with D possibly TRBD1 on 6 matching bases. Germline V gene lookup returns CDR1 KGHSH and CDR2 LQKENI. The V gene lost 0 bases and the J gene lost 2 bases, with 14 bases spanning the gap. This CDR3 has 17 amino acids. The chain's CDR3 is CASSPPGGREGNQPQHF. The CDR3 bases are TGTGCCAGCTCACCACCCGGGGGGCGCGAGGGCAATCAGCCCCAGCATTTT.

This rearrangement joins TRBV28 to TRBJ2-1, with 10 bases that match TRBD2. CDR3 length: 16 residues. V was clipped by 6 bases and J by 5 bases; unmatched bases: 10. Germline loops: CDR1 MDHEN, CDR2 SYDVKM. The CDR3 spells CASRGLGLAMNNEQFF. DNA for the CDR3: TGTGCCAGCAGAGGACTGGGACTAGCGATGAACAATGAGCAGTTCTTC.

This chain connects TRBV7-2 to TRBJ2-1; D is perhaps TRBD2 (5 bases). The CDR3 has 14 amino acids. V was trimmed by 5 bases and J by 0 bases, leaving 8 bases between them. Germline loops: CDR1 SGHTA, CDR2 FQGNSA. As DNA, the CDR3 is TGTGCCAGCAGCCTTGACTACTCCTACAATGAGCAGTTCTTC. Protein sequence: CASSLDYSYNEQFF.

The chain is built from TRBV5-4 and TRBJ1-6; TRBD1 might be the D (6 bases). The V gene's germline CDR1 is SGHNT and CDR2 YYREEE (reference sequence). The germline V and J ends were trimmed by 3 bases and 3 bases, with 13 bases remaining between them. The CDR3 extends over 16 amino acids. CDR3 sequence reads: CASSSGQTLYNSPLHF. For the CDR3, the DNA is TGTGCCAGCAGCTCGGGACAAACCCTCTATAATTCACCCCTCCACTTT. Looking up the rest from reference TRBV5-4 and TRBJ1-6 gives the full variable domain: ETGVTQSPTHLIKTRGQQVTLRCSSQSGHNTVSWYQQALGQGPQFIFQYYREEENGRGNFPPRFSGLQFPNYSSELNVNALELDDSALYLCASSSGQTLYNSPLHFGNGTRLTVT.

The CDR3 here is CSAVLTGGKIGSNQPQHF. For the CDR3, the DNA is TGCAGCGCTGTTCTCACAGGGGGGAAAATTGGGAGCAATCAGCCCCAGCATTTT. The rearrangement uses TRBV29-1 and TRBJ1-5; 8 bases align to TRBD1. Germline V gene lookup returns CDR1 SQVTM and CDR2 ANQGSEA. The V gene end was trimmed by 7 bases and the J gene end by 1 base; junction bases not matched to a gene: 18. CDR3 length equals 18 residues.

The chain couples TRBV11-2 to TRBJ1-5; 7 nucleotides match TRBD1. This CDR3 spans 15 amino acids. Trimming removed 3 bases from V and 5 bases from J; junction bases left unmatched: 7. Germline assignment: CDR1 SGHAT and CDR2 FQNNGV. CDR3 amino acids: CASSLGQLRDQPQHF. The CDR3 DNA reads as TGTGCCAGCAGCTTGGGACAGCTGAGGGATCAGCCCCAGCATTTT.

This clone was picked up one time. V usage is TRBV3-1 (or the pseudogene TRBV3-2) and J usage is TRBJ1-1; perhaps TRBD1 as D (5 bases). CDR3 length equals 16 residues. Germline lookup yields CDR1 LGHDT and CDR2 YNNKEL (reference sequence). V lost 4 bases and J lost 2, with 17 bases in between. In DNA form, the CDR3 reads TGTGCCAGCAGCCCCGAACGCCGGGGGTTCAACACTGAAGCTTTCTTT. It codes for CASSPERRGFNTEAFF.

V gene TRBV7-2 combines with J gene TRBJ2-7, with D perhaps TRBD1 (6 bases). V lost 5 bases and J 7 bases, leaving 9 bases between the germline ends. Germline loops: CDR1 SGHTA, CDR2 FQGNSA. The CDR3 covers 11 residues. CDR3 in amino acids: CASSHTGEQYF. In DNA form, the CDR3 reads TGTGCCAGCAGCCACACAGGGGAGCAGTACTTC. Based on the CDR3 plus reference TRBV7-2 and TRBJ2-7, the full variable domain is GAGVSQSPSNKVTEKGKDVELRCDPISGHTALYWYRQSLGQGLEFLIYFQGNSAPDKSGLPSDRFSAERTGGSVSTLTIQRTQQEDSAVYLCASSHTGEQYFGPGTRLTVT.

This CDR3 is CASSFSGSSTDTQYF. In nucleotides, the CDR3 is TGCGCCAGCAGCTTTAGCGGATCTAGCACAGATACGCAGTATTTT. The rearrangement uses TRBV4-3 and TRBJ2-3, with TRBD2 as a possible D gene (6 bases). Germline CDR1 and CDR2: LGHNA and YSLEER. This CDR3 comprises 15 residues. The ends were cut back, 5 bases at V and 0 bases at J, with 12 bases in the middle.

The chain combines TRBV7-9 with TRBJ1-5, with D possibly TRBD1 on 5 matching bases. Germline values: CDR1 SEHNR, CDR2 FQNEAQ (reference sequence). The CDR3 is 13 amino acids. Trimming cost V 1 base and J 5 bases, with 6 bases left between them. This CDR3 is CASSLEGYQPQHF. The CDR3 DNA is TGTGCCAGCAGCTTAGAGGGGTATCAGCCCCAGCATTTT.

The rearrangement links TRBV5-1 to TRBJ1-4, with D unclear. The V gene lost 0 bases and the J gene lost 1 base, with 7 bases spanning the gap. This CDR3 region has 15 residues. Germline CDR1 is SGHRS and CDR2 is YFSETQ. CDR3 in amino acids: CASSLERRTNEKLFF. In DNA form, the CDR3 reads TGCGCCAGCAGCTTGGAAAGGAGAACTAATGAAAAACTGTTTTTT.